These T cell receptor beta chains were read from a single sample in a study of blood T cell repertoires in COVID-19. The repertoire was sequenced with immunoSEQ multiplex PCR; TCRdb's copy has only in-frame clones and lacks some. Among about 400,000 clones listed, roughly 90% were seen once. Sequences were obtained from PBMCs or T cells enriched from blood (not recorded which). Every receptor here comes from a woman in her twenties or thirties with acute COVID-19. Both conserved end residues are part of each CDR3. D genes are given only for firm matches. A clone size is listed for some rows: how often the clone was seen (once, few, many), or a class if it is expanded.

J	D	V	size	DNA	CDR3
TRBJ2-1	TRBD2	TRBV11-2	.	TGTGCCAGCAGCTTTCTAGCGGGGCGAGTCAATGAGCAGTTCTTC	CASSFLAGRVNEQFF
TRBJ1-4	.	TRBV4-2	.	TGTGCCAGCAGCCAAGATAGGAGCCAGGGCGACGAAAAACTGTTTTTT	CASSQDRSQGDEKLFF
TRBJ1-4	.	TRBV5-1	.	TGCGCCAGCAGCAGCACGGGACACCTAACAACTAATGAAAAACTGTTTTTT	CASSSTGHLTTNEKLFF
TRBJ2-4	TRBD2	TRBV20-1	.	TGCAGTGCTAGTGCTCGGGGGGGGCTAGCCAAAAACATTCAGTACTTC	CSASARGGLAKNIQYF
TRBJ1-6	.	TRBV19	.	TGTGCCAGTAGTATAGGGAACAGGGATAATTCACCCCTCCACTTT	CASSIGNRDNSPLHF
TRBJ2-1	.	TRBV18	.	TGTGCCAGCTCACCCCCTGGTCAGGGGTACAATGAGCAGTTCTTC	CASSPPGQGYNEQFF
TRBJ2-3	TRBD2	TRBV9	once	TGTGCCAGCAGCGTACGTAGCGGGGGGCAAACTAGCACAGATACGCAGTATTTT	CASSVRSGGQTSTDTQYF
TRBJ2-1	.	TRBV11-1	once	TGTGCCAGCAGCTTAGGGCTAGCCAATGAGCAGTTCTTC	CASSLGLANEQFF
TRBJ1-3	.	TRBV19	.	TGTGCCAGTACCCTCTCTGGAAACACCATATATTTT	CASTLSGNTIYF
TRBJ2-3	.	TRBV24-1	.	TGTGCCACCAGTGAGAAACGCGATTTTACAGATACGCAGTATTTT	CATSEKRDFTDTQYF
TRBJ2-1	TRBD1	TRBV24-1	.	TGTGCCACCAGTGATTCCCCGGACAGGTTGATGAGCTCCTACAATGAGCAGTTCTTC	CATSDSPDRLMSSYNEQFF
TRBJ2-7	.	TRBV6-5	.	TGTGCCAGCAGCCCGTCCGGGGTCTCAACCTACGAGCAGTACTTC	CASSPSGVSTYEQYF
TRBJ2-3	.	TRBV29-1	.	TGCAGCGACCGACAGTTGGATACGCAGTATTTT	CSDRQLDTQYF
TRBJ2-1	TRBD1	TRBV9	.	TGTGCCAGCAGCGTAGCAGGGACAGGGAACAATGAGCAGTTCTTC	CASSVAGTGNNEQFF
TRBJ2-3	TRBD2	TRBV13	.	TGTGCCAGCAGCACGACTAGCGGGGTTAAAAATACGCAGTATTTT	CASSTTSGVKNTQYF
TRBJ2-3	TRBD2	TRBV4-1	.	TGCGCCAGCAGCCAATCCCGTAGCGGGGGGATCCCGGATACGCAGTATTTT	CASSQSRSGGIPDTQYF
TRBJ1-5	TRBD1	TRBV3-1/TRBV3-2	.	TGTGCCAGCAGCCAGGGGGACAGGGTCAATCAGCCCCAGCATTTT	CASSQGDRVNQPQHF
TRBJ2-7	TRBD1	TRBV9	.	TGTGCCAGCAGCCAGGGGACAGGGGACGAGCAGTACTTC	CASSQGTGDEQYF
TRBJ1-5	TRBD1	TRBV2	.	TGTGCCAGCAGGGACAGGGCGAGTGCTCAGCCCCAGCATTTT	CASRDRASAQPQHF
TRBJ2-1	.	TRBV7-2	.	TGTGCCAGCAGCTTAGTTGGCGGGACCCAAGTCTACAATGAGCAGTTCTTC	CASSLVGGTQVYNEQFF
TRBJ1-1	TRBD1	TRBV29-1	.	TGCAGCGTCGAGGACGTGGGACAGGGAATGAACACTGAAGCTTTCTTT	CSVEDVGQGMNTEAFF
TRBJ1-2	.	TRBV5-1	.	TGCGCCAGCAGCTACGAAGCGGAGGGCTTCGGCTACACCTTC	CASSYEAEGFGYTF
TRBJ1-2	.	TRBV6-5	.	TGTGCCAGCCAACAGAGATATGGCTACACCTTC	CASQQRYGYTF
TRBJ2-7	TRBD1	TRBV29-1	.	TGCAGCGCCTACGGGACAGGGGGATACGAGCAGTACTTC	CSAYGTGGYEQYF
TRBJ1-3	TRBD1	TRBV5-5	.	TGTGCCAGCAGCTTGACAGGGGACTCTGGAAACACCATATATTTT	CASSLTGDSGNTIYF
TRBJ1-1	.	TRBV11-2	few	TGTGCCAGCAGTCTCGGGCGGGGGGCGACCCCTGAAGCTTTCTTT	CASSLGRGATPEAFF
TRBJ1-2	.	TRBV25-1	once	TGTGCCAGCAGTGAATCGGACAGAAGATATGGCTACACCTTC	CASSESDRRYGYTF
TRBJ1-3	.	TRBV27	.	TGTGCCAGCGGGGCAGGGGAGACCTGGGGAAACACCATATATTTT	CASGAGETWGNTIYF
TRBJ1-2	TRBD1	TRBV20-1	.	TGCAGTGCTAGTGACAGGGGGCGCCCGTATGGCTACACCTTC	CSASDRGRPYGYTF
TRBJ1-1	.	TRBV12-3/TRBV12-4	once	TGTGCCAGCAGTATAGGAGGGACTGAAGCTTTCTTT	CASSIGGTEAFF
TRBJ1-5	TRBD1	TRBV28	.	TGTGCCAGCAGTCCGCCCAGGGACAGGGGGATCAATCAGCCCCAGCATTTT	CASSPPRDRGINQPQHF
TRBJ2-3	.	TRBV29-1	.	TGCAGCGTTGGACAGAGCACAGATACGCAGTATTTT	CSVGQSTDTQYF
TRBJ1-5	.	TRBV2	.	TGTGCCAGCACTGTGACAGGCAATCAGCCCCAGCATTTT	CASTVTGNQPQHF
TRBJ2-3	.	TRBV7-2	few	TGTGCCAGCAGCTTCGCAGGGCGCCAAGATACGCAGTATTTT	CASSFAGRQDTQYF
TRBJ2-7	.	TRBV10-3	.	TGTGCCATCAGTGAGTCTCGGCAGGGCGACGAGCAGTACTTC	CAISESRQGDEQYF
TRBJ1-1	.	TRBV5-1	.	TGCGCCAGCAGCTTGGCCGTCGGGGGCACTGAAGCTTTCTTT	CASSLAVGGTEAFF
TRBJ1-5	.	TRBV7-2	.	TGTGCCAGCAGCTTGGGGGGTACGGAGCCCCAGCATTTT	CASSLGGTEPQHF
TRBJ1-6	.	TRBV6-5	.	TGTGCCAGCAAGCGGACAGATAATTCACCCCTCCACTTT	CASKRTDNSPLHF
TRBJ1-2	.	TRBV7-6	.	TGTGCCAGCAGCTTACAAGGGTCCGGGGGAGGCTATGGCTACACCTTC	CASSLQGSGGGYGYTF
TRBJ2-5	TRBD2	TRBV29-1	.	TGCAGCGCTGGGGGACTAGGTCGGACCCAGTACTTC	CSAGGLGRTQYF
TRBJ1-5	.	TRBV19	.	TGTGCCAGTAGTATAGCCCGCGTGGGGGGTGCCAATCAGCCCCAGCATTTT	CASSIARVGGANQPQHF
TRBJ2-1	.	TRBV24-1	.	TGTGCCACCAGTGGCGCCAGGGGCTTGGGCTCCTACAATGAGCAGTTCTTC	CATSGARGLGSYNEQFF
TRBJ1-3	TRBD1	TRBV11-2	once	TGTGCCAGCAGCCCAACAAGGGGGCTGGTATATTTT	CASSPTRGLVYF
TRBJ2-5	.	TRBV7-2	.	TGTGCCAGCAGCCAGGGGCAGGGTCGTTGGGAGACCCAGTACTTC	CASSQGQGRWETQYF
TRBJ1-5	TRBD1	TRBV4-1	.	TGCGCCAGCAGCCTAGGGACAGCGAGCAATCAGCCCCAGCATTTT	CASSLGTASNQPQHF
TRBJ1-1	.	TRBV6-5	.	TGTGCCAGCAGTTACAGGGGAGGCACTGAAGCTTTCTTT	CASSYRGGTEAFF
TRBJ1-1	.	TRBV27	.	TGTGCCAGCAGTCTTAGAGGCATGAACACTGAAGCTTTCTTT	CASSLRGMNTEAFF